This TCR beta chain was identified during a study of a mutant IDH1 vaccine in newly diagnosed glioma. There are 14 residues in the CDR3. Per the germline V gene, CDR1 is KGHSH and CDR2 is LQKENI. V lost 2 bases and J lost 5, with 12 bases in between. About this clone: What it recognizes is unknown.

Time point noted: week 47, end of study. The investigators gave 300 ug of mutant IDH1 20-mer peptide in each vaccine dose, together with topical imiquimod. Patients underwent eight vaccinations, which took place in weeks 1, 3, 5, 7, 11, 15, 19 and 23. TCRdb keeps only in-frame clones here, not all; method: immunoSEQ multiplex PCR. In the table there are approximately 31,000 clones, about 86% of which are singletons. V gene TRBV18 combines with J gene TRBJ2-5; D is perhaps TRBD2 (5 bases). Source: PBMCs, taken from a glioma patient whose treatment included an IDH1 peptide vaccine. This TCR was sampled from a man in his thirties or forties with glioma. The DNA of the CDR3 is TGTGCCAGCTCACCAAACACGGGGTCGGAGACCCAGTACTTC. It codes for CASSPNTGSETQYF.